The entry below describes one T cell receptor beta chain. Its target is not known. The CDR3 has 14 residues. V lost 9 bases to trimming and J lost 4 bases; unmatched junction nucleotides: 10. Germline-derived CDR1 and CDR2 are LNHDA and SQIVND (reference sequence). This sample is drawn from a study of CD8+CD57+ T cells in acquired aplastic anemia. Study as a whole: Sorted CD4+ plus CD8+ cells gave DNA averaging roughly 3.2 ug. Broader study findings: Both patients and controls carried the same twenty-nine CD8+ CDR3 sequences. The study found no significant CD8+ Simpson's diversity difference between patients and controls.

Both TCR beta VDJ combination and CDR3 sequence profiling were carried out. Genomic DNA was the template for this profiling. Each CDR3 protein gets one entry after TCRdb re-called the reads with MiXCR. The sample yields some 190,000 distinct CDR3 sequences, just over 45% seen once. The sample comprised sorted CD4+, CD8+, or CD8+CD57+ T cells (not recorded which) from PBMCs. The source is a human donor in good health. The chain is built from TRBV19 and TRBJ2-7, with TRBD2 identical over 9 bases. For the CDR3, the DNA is TGTGCCAGCAGCCCGGGACTAGCCTTTTACGAGCAGTACTTC. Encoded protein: CASSPGLAFYEQYF. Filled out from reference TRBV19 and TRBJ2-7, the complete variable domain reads DGGITQSPKYLFRKEGQNVTLSCEQNLNHDAMYWYRQDPGQGLRLIYYSQIVNDFQKGDIAEGYSVSREKKESFPLTVTSAQKNPTAFYLCASSPGLAFYEQYFGPGTRLTVT.